A selection of T cell receptor beta chains follows, all from one sample in a study of OX40 agonist ivuxolimab in advanced cancers. Method: immunoSEQ multiplex PCR; TCRdb's copy keeps in-frame clones and lacks some. In the table there are around 27,000 clones, roughly 84% of which are singletons. The sequences come from CD4+ or CD8+ T cells sorted from blood, collected in a trial of the OX40 agonist ivuxolimab. These receptors all stem from an adult with an advanced solid tumor such as melanoma, head and neck, liver or kidney cancer. The CDR3 runs from the conserved cysteine through the conserved F or W. Each record gives: clone size, J gene, D gene, V gene, CDR3 protein, CDR3 DNA. D genes are given only for firm matches. Size is omitted from some rows. Given values are once, few, many or a class for expanded clones.

>-|TRBJ2-5|-|TRBV4-1
CASSQEPLKEETQYF
TGCGCCAGCAGCCAAGAGCCTCTAAAAGAGGAGACCCAGTACTTC
>once|TRBJ2-6|-|TRBV5-1
CASSLEKSVLSGANVLTF
TGCGCCAGCAGCTTGGAAAAGAGCGTACTTTCTGGGGCCAACGTCCTGACTTTC
>once|TRBJ2-3|TRBD2|TRBV9
CASSTRLADHTQYF
TGTGCCAGCAGCACCCGACTAGCCGATCATACGCAGTATTTT
>-|TRBJ2-1|-|TRBV2
CASSLGVGDEQFF
TGTGCCAGCAGTTTGGGAGTCGGCGATGAGCAGTTCTTC
>many|TRBJ2-2|-|TRBV2
CASTAGTETGELFF
TGTGCCAGCACGGCAGGCACGGAGACCGGGGAGCTGTTTTTT
>few|TRBJ2-1|TRBD2|TRBV6-5
CASSYSAGGYNEQFF
TGTGCCAGCAGTTACTCAGCGGGGGGGTACAATGAGCAGTTCTTC
>medium-sized|TRBJ2-7|TRBD1|TRBV27
CASSSGQAREQYF
TGTGCCAGCAGTTCTGGACAGGCTAGAGAGCAGTACTTC
>-|TRBJ2-7|-|TRBV6-5
CASSYSRGGEQYF
TGTGCCAGCAGTTATTCAAGGGGAGGCGAGCAGTACTTC
>once|TRBJ2-3|-|TRBV4-1
CASSQKFTGLLSTDTQYF
TGCGCCAGCAGCCAAAAGTTTACAGGGCTTCTTAGCACAGATACGCAGTATTTT
>-|TRBJ2-7|-|TRBV4-1
CASSLQGNRPGEQYF
TGCGCCAGCAGCCTCCAGGGGAACCGGCCGGGGGAGCAGTACTTC
>-|TRBJ2-1|-|TRBV4-1
CASSQDQTWNEQFF
TGCGCCAGCAGCCAAGACCAGACTTGGAATGAGCAGTTCTTC
>-|TRBJ2-1|-|TRBV20-1
CSGDEQFF
TGCAGTGGGGATGAGCAGTTCTTC
>once|TRBJ1-4|TRBD1|TRBV27
CASSLSGQIGQGAANEKLFF
TGTGCCAGCAGTTTATCGGGGCAGATTGGACAGGGGGCCGCTAATGAAAAACTGTTTTTT
>-|TRBJ2-7|TRBD2|TRBV28
CASSWLAGYEQYF
TGTGCCAGCAGTTGGCTAGCGGGCTACGAGCAGTACTTC
>-|TRBJ2-2|-|TRBV4-3
CASSQDLGRATNTGELFF
TGCGCCAGCAGCCAAGATCTTGGCAGGGCCACGAACACCGGGGAGCTGTTTTTT
>-|TRBJ1-1|-|TRBV6-4
CASSDRAGASTEAFF
TGTGCCAGCAGTGACCGAGCGGGGGCGAGCACTGAAGCTTTCTTT
>-|TRBJ2-7|-|TRBV7-9
CASSPNRRYEQYF
TGTGCCAGCAGCCCAAACCGGCGGTACGAGCAGTACTTC
>-|TRBJ2-1|-|TRBV6-5
CASIQTEFAGEQFF
TGTGCCAGCATCCAGACGGAGTTTGCTGGTGAGCAGTTCTTC
>-|TRBJ1-2|-|TRBV4-3
CASSSLAQVGRGYTF
TGCGCCAGCAGCTCCCTGGCACAGGTAGGCCGCGGCTACACCTTC
>-|TRBJ2-2|-|TRBV10-3
CAISEFSQWHTGELFF
TGTGCCATCAGTGAGTTTTCTCAGTGGCACACCGGGGAGCTGTTTTTT
>-|TRBJ2-2|TRBD1|TRBV29-1
CSVKRTGAGTGELFF
TGCAGCGTAAAAAGGACAGGGGCGGGCACCGGGGAGCTGTTTTTT
>-|TRBJ1-3|-|TRBV9
CASSVAGVDSGNTIYF
TGTGCCAGCAGCGTAGCGGGGGTAGACTCTGGAAACACCATATATTTT
>-|TRBJ2-7|-|TRBV29-1
CSVEVASKGSYEQYF
TGCAGCGTTGAAGTAGCGTCTAAGGGATCTTACGAGCAGTACTTC
>-|TRBJ2-1|TRBD2|TRBV7-8
CASSSKRTSLGSYNEQFF
TGTGCCAGCAGCTCAAAGCGGACTAGTTTGGGCTCCTACAATGAGCAGTTCTTC
>-|TRBJ1-2|-|TRBV4-3
CASSQDETRYGYTF
TGCGCCAGCAGCCAAGATGAGACACGCTATGGCTACACCTTC
>-|TRBJ1-1|-|TRBV7-8
CASSRDWGLEPAFF
TGTGCCAGCAGCCGTGATTGGGGGTTAGAACCAGCTTTCTTT
>-|TRBJ2-1|TRBD2|TRBV9
CASSASGTSGEQFF
TGTGCCAGCAGCGCCTCCGGGACTAGCGGTGAGCAGTTCTTC
>-|TRBJ2-3|-|TRBV6-4
CASSSVAEGTDTQYF
TGTGCCAGCAGTTCTGTAGCGGAGGGCACAGATACGCAGTATTTT
>-|TRBJ2-1|TRBD2|TRBV7-6
CASSFGTSGYNEQFF
TGTGCCAGCAGCTTCGGGACTAGCGGCTACAATGAGCAGTTCTTC
>few|TRBJ2-7|-|TRBV18
CASSPPDSYEQYF
TGTGCCAGCTCCCCGCCCGACAGCTACGAGCAGTACTTC
>-|TRBJ2-7|-|TRBV29-1
CSVEDRGAGAYEQYF
TGCAGCGTTGAAGATCGGGGGGCGGGGGCCTACGAGCAGTACTTC
>-|TRBJ2-2|TRBD1|TRBV9
CASSAGQGPNTGELFF
TGTGCCAGCAGCGCAGGACAGGGGCCGAACACCGGGGAGCTGTTTTTT
>-|TRBJ2-3|-|TRBV29-1
CSVEDLRTPGTDTQYF
TGCAGCGTTGAAGATCTGCGGACGCCTGGCACAGATACGCAGTATTTT
>once|TRBJ2-3|TRBD2|TRBV7-6
CASSPPGLEGTDTQYF
TGTGCCAGCAGTCCTCCGGGACTAGAGGGCACAGATACGCAGTATTTT
>-|TRBJ2-5|-|TRBV13
CASSLIGRDDQETQYF
TGTGCCAGCAGCTTAATAGGGCGGGACGACCAAGAGACCCAGTACTTC
>-|TRBJ1-4|-|TRBV30
CAWSVRFLGLELTNEKLFF
TGTGCCTGGAGTGTACGATTTTTGGGATTGGAACTAACTAATGAAAAACTGTTTTTT
>-|TRBJ1-4|-|TRBV12-1
CASSFCRGTNEKLFF
TGTGCCAGCAGCTTTTGCAGGGGCACTAATGAAAAACTGTTTTTT
>once|TRBJ2-7|-|TRBV7-8
CASRPYTPSSYEQYF
TGTGCCAGCAGACCATACACGCCAAGCTCCTACGAGCAGTACTTC
>few|TRBJ2-6|TRBD1|TRBV4-2
CASSQPDRAGANVLTF
TGTGCCAGCAGCCAACCGGACAGGGCTGGGGCCAACGTCCTGACTTTC
>-|TRBJ2-3|-|TRBV7-9
CASSLVALRDTQYF
TGTGCCAGCAGCTTAGTTGCCCTGAGAGATACGCAGTATTTT
>-|TRBJ1-2|TRBD1|TRBV4-2
CASSQGGGQHYGYTF
TGTGCCAGCAGCCAAGGAGGGGGACAGCACTATGGCTACACCTTC
>-|TRBJ1-5|-|TRBV28
CASSFPWERQPQHF
TGTGCCAGCAGTTTCCCCTGGGAGCGGCAGCCCCAGCATTTT
>-|TRBJ2-5|TRBD2|TRBV4-1
CASSQREGGLAIRETQYF
TGCGCCAGCAGCCAAAGAGAGGGCGGACTAGCTATCCGAGAGACCCAGTACTTC
>-|TRBJ2-5|-|TRBV30
CAWSPGAQETQYF
TGTGCCTGGAGCCCTGGAGCACAAGAGACCCAGTACTTC
>-|TRBJ2-1|TRBD2|TRBV11-2
CASSLNRGRVAGGPNEQFF
TGTGCCAGCAGCCTGAACAGGGGGCGCGTAGCGGGGGGGCCCAATGAGCAGTTCTTC
>-|TRBJ1-3|-|TRBV5-6
CASSLRGNTIYF
TGTGCCAGCAGCTTACGTGGAAACACCATATATTTT
>-|TRBJ2-7|TRBD2|TRBV5-6
CASRMTRRERVYEQYF
TGTGCCAGCAGGATGACTCGGCGGGAGAGGGTATACGAGCAGTACTTC
>-|TRBJ1-3|-|TRBV2
CASSDFGVSGNTIYF
TGTGCCAGCAGTGATTTTGGAGTCTCTGGAAACACCATATATTTT
>-|TRBJ2-1|TRBD2|TRBV7-6
CASSLVGDSSGTSYNEQFF
TGTGCCAGCAGCTTAGTGGGCGATAGTAGCGGGACGTCCTACAATGAGCAGTTCTTC
>-|TRBJ2-3|-|TRBV14
CASSQEGLRTDTQYF
TGTGCCAGCAGCCAAGAGGGGCTACGCACAGATACGCAGTATTTT
>-|TRBJ2-4|TRBD2|TRBV11-2
CASSSGLAGNIQYF
TGTGCCAGCAGCTCCGGACTAGCAGGGAACATTCAGTACTTC
>-|TRBJ2-1|-|TRBV4-1
CASSQDSGVTYNEQFF
TGCGCCAGCAGCCAAGATTCAGGGGTTACCTACAATGAGCAGTTCTTC
>-|TRBJ2-7|-|TRBV28
CASSLSGSLSYEQYF
TGTGCCAGCAGTTTATCAGGGTCGTTAAGCTACGAGCAGTACTTC
>-|TRBJ2-1|-|TRBV13
CASTYLEVGGNEQFF
TGTGCCAGCACCTACCTGGAGGTGGGGGGCAATGAGCAGTTCTTC
>-|TRBJ1-1|-|TRBV5-5
CASSPGGGGTEAFF
TGTGCCAGCAGCCCTGGGGGGGGCGGCACTGAAGCTTTCTTT